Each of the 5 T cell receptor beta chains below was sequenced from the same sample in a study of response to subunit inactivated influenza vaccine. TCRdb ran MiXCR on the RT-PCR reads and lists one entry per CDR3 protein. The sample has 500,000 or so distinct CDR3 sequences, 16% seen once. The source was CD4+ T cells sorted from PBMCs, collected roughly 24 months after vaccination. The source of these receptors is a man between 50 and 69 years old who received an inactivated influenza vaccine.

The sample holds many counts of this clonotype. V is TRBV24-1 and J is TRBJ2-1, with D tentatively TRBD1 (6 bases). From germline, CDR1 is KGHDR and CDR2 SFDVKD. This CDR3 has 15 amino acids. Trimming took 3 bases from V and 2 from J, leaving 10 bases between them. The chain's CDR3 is CATSDGQNAYNEQFF. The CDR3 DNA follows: TGTGCCACCAGTGATGGACAGAATGCCTACAATGAGCAGTTCTTC.

For the CDR3, the DNA is TGTGCCAGCAGTTACTCGACGTGGTCTGTTAACTCCTACAATGAGCAGTTCTTC. This translates into CASSYSTWSVNSYNEQFF. This sequence joins TRBV6-2 or TRBV6-3 and TRBJ2-1; D not resolved. Germline V CDR1 and CDR2: MNHEY, SVGEGT. V was clipped by 0 bases and J by 0 bases, with 15 bases between them. CDR3 size: 18 residues.

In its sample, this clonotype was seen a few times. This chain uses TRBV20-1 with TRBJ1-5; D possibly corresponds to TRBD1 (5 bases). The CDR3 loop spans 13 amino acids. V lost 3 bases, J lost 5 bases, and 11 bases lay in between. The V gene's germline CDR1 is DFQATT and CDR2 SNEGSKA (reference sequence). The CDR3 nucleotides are TGCAGTGCTAGCGAGACAGCACATCAGCCCCAGCATTTT. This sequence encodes CSASETAHQPQHF.

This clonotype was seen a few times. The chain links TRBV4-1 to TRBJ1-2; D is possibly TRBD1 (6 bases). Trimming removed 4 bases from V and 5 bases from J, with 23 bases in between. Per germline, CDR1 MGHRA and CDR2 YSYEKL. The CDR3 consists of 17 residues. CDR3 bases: TGCGCCAGCAGCCGGATGGGACACTCCGATCACCATTATGGCTACACCTTC. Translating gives CASSRMGHSDHHYGYTF.

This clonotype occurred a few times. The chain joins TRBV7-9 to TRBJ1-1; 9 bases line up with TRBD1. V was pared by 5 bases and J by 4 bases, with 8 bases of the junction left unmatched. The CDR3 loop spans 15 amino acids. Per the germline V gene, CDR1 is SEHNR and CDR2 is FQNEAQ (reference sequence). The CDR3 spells CASSGWTGAGTEAFF. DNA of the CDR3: TGTGCCAGCAGCGGATGGACAGGGGCGGGCACTGAAGCTTTCTTT.